A selection of T cell receptor beta chains follows, all from one sample in a study of CD8 T cells in ankylosing spondylitis. TCRdb reprocessed the 5' RACE reads via MiXCR and lists one record per CDR3 protein. Among 300,000 to 350,000 distinct CDR3 sequences, under 25% were seen once, and the ten largest hold about 3.5%. Sequenced input: blood, either unsorted or a sorted T cell fraction (not recorded which). These receptors all stem from a female donor with ankylosing spondylitis or in good health (not recorded which). The CDR3 runs from the conserved cysteine through the conserved F or W. D genes are given only for firm matches. The size entry is marked missing in some rows and otherwise reads once, few, many or a size class.

size: .; J: TRBJ1-1; V: TRBV30; D: .; DNA: TGTGCCTGGATTCTCTACCTGAACACTGAAGCTTTCTTT; CDR3: CAWILYLNTEAFF
size: .; J: TRBJ2-3; V: TRBV20-1; D: TRBD2; DNA: TGCAGTGCTGACGGACTAGCGGGAGGCACAGATACGCAGTATTTT; CDR3: CSADGLAGGTDTQYF
size: few; J: TRBJ2-2; V: TRBV29-1; D: .; DNA: TGCAGCGGTCAGGTGGGGGGAGAAGGGACCGGGGAGCTGTTTTTT; CDR3: CSGQVGGEGTGELFF
size: many; J: TRBJ2-1; V: TRBV12-3/TRBV12-4; D: .; DNA: TGTGCCAGCAGTTTGATCGGAGGGCAATACAATGAGCAGTTCTTC; CDR3: CASSLIGGQYNEQFF
size: .; J: TRBJ1-1; V: TRBV20-1; D: .; DNA: TGCAGTGCGCCTCTAACACTGGAAGCTTTCTTT; CDR3: CSAPLTLEAFF
size: .; J: TRBJ2-7; V: TRBV18; D: .; DNA: TGTTCCAGCTCACCACGCGGGACAGAATCGGTCGAGCAGTACTTC; CDR3: CSSSPRGTESVEQYF
size: .; J: TRBJ2-5; V: TRBV19; D: .; DNA: TGTGCCAGTAGTGCCGACATCCAAGAGACCCAGTACTTC; CDR3: CASSADIQETQYF
size: few; J: TRBJ2-1; V: TRBV7-9; D: .; DNA: TGTGCCAGCAGCTCCCTTGGCGGCCTCGGGGATGAGCAGTTCTTC; CDR3: CASSSLGGLGDEQFF
size: .; J: TRBJ2-1; V: TRBV6-1; D: .; DNA: TGTGCCAGCAGCCTCCGTCGGGGCGGGCCCCCCTACAATGAGCAGTTCTTC; CDR3: CASSLRRGGPPYNEQFF
size: .; J: TRBJ2-1; V: TRBV11-2; D: TRBD2; DNA: TGTGCCAGCAGCTTAGAAGGACTAGCGAACTACAATGAGCAGTTCTTC; CDR3: CASSLEGLANYNEQFF
size: .; J: TRBJ2-1; V: TRBV19; D: TRBD2; DNA: TGTGCCAGTAGTACCCGACTAGCGGGAGGGGATGAGCAGTTCTTC; CDR3: CASSTRLAGGDEQFF
size: .; J: TRBJ1-2; V: TRBV7-8; D: TRBD1; DNA: TGTGCCAGCAGCCTGACAGGGGGCCCGGCTGGCTACACCTTC; CDR3: CASSLTGGPAGYTF
size: many; J: TRBJ2-1; V: TRBV12-3/TRBV12-4; D: .; DNA: TGTGCCAGCAGTTTAGGGGGTAGGGGACTGTACAATGAGCAGTTCTTC; CDR3: CASSLGGRGLYNEQFF
size: .; J: TRBJ2-5; V: TRBV19; D: .; DNA: TGTGCCAGTAGGGACAACCAAGAGACCCAGTACTTC; CDR3: CASRDNQETQYF
size: .; J: TRBJ2-5; V: TRBV12-3/TRBV12-4; D: .; DNA: TGTGCCAGCAGACCGACCTTAGCGGAGACCCAGTACTTC; CDR3: CASRPTLAETQYF
size: .; J: TRBJ1-1; V: TRBV10-3; D: .; DNA: TGTGCCATCGGCGGGGGGTCGGGTACAAGGACTGAAGCTTTCTTT; CDR3: CAIGGGSGTRTEAFF
size: few; J: TRBJ1-4; V: TRBV12-3/TRBV12-4; D: TRBD1; DNA: TGTGCCAGCAGACCCCCCGGGACAGCCAATGAAAAACTGTTTTTT; CDR3: CASRPPGTANEKLFF
size: few; J: TRBJ1-2; V: TRBV5-1; D: TRBD1; DNA: TGCGCCAGCAGCCCTTTGGACAGGGGAGGCGGCTACACCTTC; CDR3: CASSPLDRGGGYTF
size: .; J: TRBJ2-1; V: TRBV6-5; D: .; DNA: TGTGCCAGCAGTTACGGGTCCCCGGGGTTTGAGCAGTTCTTC; CDR3: CASSYGSPGFEQFF
size: .; J: TRBJ2-7; V: TRBV6-1; D: .; DNA: TGTGCCAGCAGTCGCCCCCGAAGTACAGGGCTCCACGAGCAGTACTTC; CDR3: CASSRPRSTGLHEQYF
size: .; J: TRBJ2-1; V: TRBV12-3/TRBV12-4; D: TRBD1; DNA: TGTGCCAGCACCTCCGGGCAGGGGGCCACCTACAATGAGCAGTTCTTC; CDR3: CASTSGQGATYNEQFF
size: .; J: TRBJ2-3; V: TRBV4-3; D: TRBD2; DNA: TGCGCCAGCAGCCAAGGGATAGCGGGCTGGGGTCCAGATACGCAGTATTTT; CDR3: CASSQGIAGWGPDTQYF
size: .; J: TRBJ2-2; V: TRBV11-1; D: TRBD2; DNA: TGTGCCAGCACCAAAACCGGGACTAGCGGTTCCCTCGGGGAGCTGTTTTTT; CDR3: CASTKTGTSGSLGELFF
size: .; J: TRBJ2-7; V: TRBV11-2; D: TRBD2; DNA: TGTGCCAGCAGCTTAGACCTACTAGCGGGAGGGCCCCGCTCCTACGAGCAGTACTTC; CDR3: CASSLDLLAGGPRSYEQYF
size: few; J: TRBJ1-1; V: TRBV4-1; D: TRBD1; DNA: TGCGCCAGCAGCCAAGATCAGGGGGCGAGCACTGAAGCTTTCTTT; CDR3: CASSQDQGASTEAFF
size: many; J: TRBJ2-3; V: TRBV2; D: .; DNA: TGTGCCAGCAGTGCGGAGGTCCCGACGCAGTATTTT; CDR3: CASSAEVPTQYF
size: once; J: TRBJ1-2; V: TRBV2; D: .; DNA: TGTGCCTGTTTTGAAGGTGGGGGCTACACCTTC; CDR3: CACFEGGGYTF
size: .; J: TRBJ2-1; V: TRBV6-4; D: TRBD2; DNA: TGTGCCAGCAGTGAGGCTAGCGGGAGTACTAATGAGCAGTTCTTC; CDR3: CASSEASGSTNEQFF
size: few; J: TRBJ2-1; V: TRBV5-8; D: .; DNA: TGTGCCAGCGCACACGGGGGCCGCAAGCAGTTCTTC; CDR3: CASAHGGRKQFF
size: .; J: TRBJ2-7; V: TRBV7-2; D: TRBD2; DNA: TGTGCCAGCAGCTCCACTACTAGCGTTTCCTACGAGCAGTACTTC; CDR3: CASSSTTSVSYEQYF
size: few; J: TRBJ1-5; V: TRBV12-3/TRBV12-4; D: .; DNA: TGTGCCAGCAGCCTAACAGGGTGGGGCAATCAGCCCCAGCATTTT; CDR3: CASSLTGWGNQPQHF
size: many; J: TRBJ1-4; V: TRBV7-8; D: .; DNA: TGTGCCAGCAGTATAACAGTAGCTGCTGGAAAACTGTTTTTT; CDR3: CASSITVAAGKLFF
size: many; J: TRBJ2-1; V: TRBV7-2; D: .; DNA: TGTGCCAGCAGCTTAGGGGGGGAAGGGAATGAGCAGTTCTTC; CDR3: CASSLGGEGNEQFF
size: few; J: TRBJ2-7; V: TRBV20-1; D: .; DNA: TGCAGTGCAACCGGGACGGAAGGGGCGACCTACGAGCAGTACTTC; CDR3: CSATGTEGATYEQYF
size: .; J: TRBJ2-7; V: TRBV5-1; D: .; DNA: TGCGCCAGCAATTCAGGACACCACCCACTCACCTACGAGCAGTACTTC; CDR3: CASNSGHHPLTYEQYF
size: few; J: TRBJ2-1; V: TRBV7-2; D: .; DNA: TGTGCCAGCAGCTTAGTGGAAAAGGAACTATACAATGAGCAGTTCTTC; CDR3: CASSLVEKELYNEQFF
size: few; J: TRBJ2-5; V: TRBV6-1; D: .; DNA: TGTGCCAGCAGTCCCACCTCAACAAAAGAGACCCAGTACTTC; CDR3: CASSPTSTKETQYF
size: .; J: TRBJ2-2; V: TRBV12-3/TRBV12-4; D: TRBD2; DNA: TGTGCCAGCAGCCCTAGGACTAGCAGGGTGAACACCGGGGAGCTGTTTTTT; CDR3: CASSPRTSRVNTGELFF
size: .; J: TRBJ2-1; V: TRBV12-3/TRBV12-4; D: TRBD2; DNA: TGTGCCAGCAGTGGAAGGACTAGCGGTGATAAGAGCTCCTACAATGAGCAGTTCTTC; CDR3: CASSGRTSGDKSSYNEQFF
size: .; J: TRBJ2-7; V: TRBV7-2; D: .; DNA: TGTGCCAGCAGCTTAAACGGAAACTACGAGCAGTACTTC; CDR3: CASSLNGNYEQYF
size: many; J: TRBJ2-3; V: TRBV14; D: .; DNA: TGTGCCAGCGGACTCACAGATACGCAGTATTTT; CDR3: CASGLTDTQYF
size: many; J: TRBJ1-1; V: TRBV12-3/TRBV12-4; D: .; DNA: TGTGCCAGCAGTTTGAAAGGACTCTTGAACACTGAAGCTTTCTTT; CDR3: CASSLKGLLNTEAFF
size: .; J: TRBJ2-2; V: TRBV10-3; D: .; DNA: TGTGCCATCAGCGCCTCCCGGAACACCGGGGAGCTGTTTTTT; CDR3: CAISASRNTGELFF
size: .; J: TRBJ2-5; V: TRBV7-6; D: TRBD2; DNA: TGTGCCAGCAGCTTAGGGGTAGCGGGACCGCAAGAGACCCAGTACTTC; CDR3: CASSLGVAGPQETQYF
size: .; J: TRBJ2-1; V: TRBV20-1; D: TRBD2; DNA: TGCAGTGCCCTAGCTAGACTAGCGGGAGGGCGGGAGCAGTTCTTC; CDR3: CSALARLAGGREQFF
size: few; J: TRBJ2-7; V: TRBV4-3; D: .; DNA: TGCGCCAGCAGCCAAGCGTCCAGGGCTTACGAGCAGTACTTC; CDR3: CASSQASRAYEQYF
size: .; J: TRBJ2-3; V: TRBV29-1; D: TRBD2; DNA: TGCAGCGTCGCCAAAGGGACTAGCGGGAGTGGGACAGATACGCAGTATTTT; CDR3: CSVAKGTSGSGTDTQYF
size: .; J: TRBJ2-1; V: TRBV27; D: .; DNA: TGTGCCAGCAGTTTAATCGCAGTTCCGGGCCATGAGCAGTTCTTC; CDR3: CASSLIAVPGHEQFF